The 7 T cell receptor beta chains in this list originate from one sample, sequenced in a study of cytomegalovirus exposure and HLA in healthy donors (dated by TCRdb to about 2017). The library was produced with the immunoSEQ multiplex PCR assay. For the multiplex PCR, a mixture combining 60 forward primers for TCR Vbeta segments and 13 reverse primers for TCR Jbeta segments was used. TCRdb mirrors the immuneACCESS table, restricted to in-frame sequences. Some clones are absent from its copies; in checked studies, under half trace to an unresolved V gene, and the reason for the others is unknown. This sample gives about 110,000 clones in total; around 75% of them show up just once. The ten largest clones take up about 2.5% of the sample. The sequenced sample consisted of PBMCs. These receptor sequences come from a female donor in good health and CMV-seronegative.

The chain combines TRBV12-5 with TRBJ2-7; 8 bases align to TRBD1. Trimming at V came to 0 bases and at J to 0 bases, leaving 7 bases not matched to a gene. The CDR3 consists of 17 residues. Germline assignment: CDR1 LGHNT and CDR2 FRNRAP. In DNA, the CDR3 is TGTGCTAGTGGTTTGGTACGCGGGGACAGGAGCTCCTACGAGCAGTACTTC. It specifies CASGLVRGDRSSYEQYF.

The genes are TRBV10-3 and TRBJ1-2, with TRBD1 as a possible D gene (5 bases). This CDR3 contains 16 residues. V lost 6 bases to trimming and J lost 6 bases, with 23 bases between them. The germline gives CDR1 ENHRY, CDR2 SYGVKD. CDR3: CAIREGQEGRIHGYTF. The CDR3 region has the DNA TGTGCCATCAGAGAGGGTCAGGAGGGGAGAATACATGGCTACACCTTC.

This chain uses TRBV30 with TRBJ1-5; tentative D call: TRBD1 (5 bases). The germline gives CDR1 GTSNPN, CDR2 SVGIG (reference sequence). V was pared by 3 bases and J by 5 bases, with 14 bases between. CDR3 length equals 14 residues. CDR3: CAWSRAVEDQPQHF. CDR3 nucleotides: TGTGCCTGGAGCAGGGCGGTAGAGGATCAGCCCCAGCATTTT.

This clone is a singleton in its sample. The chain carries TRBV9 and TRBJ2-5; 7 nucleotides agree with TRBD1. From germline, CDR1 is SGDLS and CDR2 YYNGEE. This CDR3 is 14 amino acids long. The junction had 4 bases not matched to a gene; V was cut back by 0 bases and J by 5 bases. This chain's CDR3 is CASSVEGALETQYF. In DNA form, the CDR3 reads TGTGCCAGCAGCGTAGAGGGGGCCCTGGAGACCCAGTACTTC.

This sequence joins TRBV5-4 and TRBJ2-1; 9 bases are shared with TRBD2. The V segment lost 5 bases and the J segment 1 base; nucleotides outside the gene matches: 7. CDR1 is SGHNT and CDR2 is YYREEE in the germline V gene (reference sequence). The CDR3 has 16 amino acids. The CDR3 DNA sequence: TGTGCCAGCAGTTTTAGCGGGAGTCGGTCCTACAATGAGCAGTTCTTC. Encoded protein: CASSFSGSRSYNEQFF. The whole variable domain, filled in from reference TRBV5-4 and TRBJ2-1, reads ETGVTQSPTHLIKTRGQQVTLRCSSQSGHNTVSWYQQALGQGPQFIFQYYREEENGRGNFPPRFSGLQFPNYSSELNVNALELDDSALYLCASSFSGSRSYNEQFFGPGTRLTVL.

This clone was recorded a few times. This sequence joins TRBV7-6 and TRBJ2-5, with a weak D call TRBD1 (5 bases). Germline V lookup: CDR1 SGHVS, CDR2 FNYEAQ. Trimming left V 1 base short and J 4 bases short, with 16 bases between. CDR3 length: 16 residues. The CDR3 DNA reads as TGTGCCAGCAGCTTAGGACTCCGAACAGGTCCAGAGACCCAGTACTTC. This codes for CASSLGLRTGPETQYF.

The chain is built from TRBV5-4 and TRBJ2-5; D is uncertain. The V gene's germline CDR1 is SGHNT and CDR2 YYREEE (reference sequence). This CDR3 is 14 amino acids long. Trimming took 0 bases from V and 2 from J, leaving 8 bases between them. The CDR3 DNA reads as TGTGCCAGCAGCTTGGCTCGCAGACAAGAGACCCAGTACTTC. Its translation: CASSLARRQETQYF.